The source of this T cell receptor beta chain is a study of T cell responses to AZD1222 COVID-19 vaccine. Study at large: Second-dose recipients at about 4 or about 12 weeks were treated as one pooled group. Findings and limits, study-wide: Seropositive status at baseline applied to only a handful of AZD1222 recipients. Spike-spanning, vaccine-associated CD4 TCRs were dominant at 160-218 and 743-854. Females outnumbered males among donors, who were mostly white British; clonal diversity was possibly underestimated.

The CDR3 spans 15 residues. Looked up from germline, CDR1 is LNHDA and CDR2 is SQIVND (reference sequence). V was clipped by 3 bases and J by 5 bases, with 16 bases between them. This clone was recorded only once. Its cognate antigen is unknown. Using immunoSEQ multiplex PCR, the repertoire was profiled, and TCRdb retains in-frame clones only, with some absent. The table has 200,000 or so clones, 85% to 95% seen once. The material was peripheral blood, obtained on day 0 of AZD1222 vaccination. The chain combines TRBV19 with TRBJ1-1; no definite D call. The receptor comes from an adult in good health. CDR3 sequence: CASSIGPGGKTEAFF. CDR3 in DNA: TGTGCCAGTAGTATTGGCCCAGGAGGAAAAACTGAAGCTTTCTTT.